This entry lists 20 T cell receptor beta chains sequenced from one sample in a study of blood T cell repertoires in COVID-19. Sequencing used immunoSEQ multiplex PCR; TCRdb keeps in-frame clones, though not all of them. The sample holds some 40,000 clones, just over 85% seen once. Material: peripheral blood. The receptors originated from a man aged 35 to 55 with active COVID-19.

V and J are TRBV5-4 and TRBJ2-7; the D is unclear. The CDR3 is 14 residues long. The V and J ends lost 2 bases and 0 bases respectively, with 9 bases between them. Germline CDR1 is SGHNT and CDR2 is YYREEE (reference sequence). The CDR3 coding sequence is TGTGCCAGCAGCTTCTACGGCGGCTCCTACGAGCAGTACTTC. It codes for CASSFYGGSYEQYF.

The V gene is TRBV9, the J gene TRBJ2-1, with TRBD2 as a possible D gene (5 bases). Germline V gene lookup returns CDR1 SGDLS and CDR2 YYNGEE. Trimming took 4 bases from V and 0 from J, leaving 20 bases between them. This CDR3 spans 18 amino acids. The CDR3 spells CASSRRTWTPSSYNEQFF. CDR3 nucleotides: TGTGCCAGCAGCCGGAGGACGTGGACGCCCAGCTCCTACAATGAGCAGTTCTTC.

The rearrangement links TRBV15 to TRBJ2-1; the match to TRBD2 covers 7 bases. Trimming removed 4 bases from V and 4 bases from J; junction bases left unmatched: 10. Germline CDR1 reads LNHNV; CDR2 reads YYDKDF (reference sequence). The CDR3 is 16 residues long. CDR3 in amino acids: CATSNHPGLKYNEQFF. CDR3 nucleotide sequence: TGTGCCACCAGCAATCATCCGGGACTAAAGTACAATGAGCAGTTCTTC.

CDR3 coding DNA: TGCAGTGTATCGGCGGGGAATGAGCAGTTCTTC. Translating it yields CSVSAGNEQFF. The chain is built from TRBV20-1 and TRBJ2-1, with D perhaps matching TRBD2 (6 bases). Germline CDR1 reads DFQATT; CDR2 reads SNEGSKA (reference sequence). V was pared by 7 bases and J by 7 bases, with 11 bases between. CDR3 size: 11 residues.

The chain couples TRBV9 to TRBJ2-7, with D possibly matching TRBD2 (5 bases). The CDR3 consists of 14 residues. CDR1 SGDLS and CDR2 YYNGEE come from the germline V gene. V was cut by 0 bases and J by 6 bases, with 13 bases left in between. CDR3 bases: TGTGCCAGCAGCGTAGGGCTAGCTGCGCCCGAGCAGTACTTC. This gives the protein CASSVGLAAPEQYF.

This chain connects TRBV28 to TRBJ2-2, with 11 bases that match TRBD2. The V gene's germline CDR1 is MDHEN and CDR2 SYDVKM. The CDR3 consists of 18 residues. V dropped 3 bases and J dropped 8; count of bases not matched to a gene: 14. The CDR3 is CASSFFSVRLAGRGELFF. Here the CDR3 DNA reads TGTGCCAGCAGTTTCTTCTCGGTTAGACTAGCGGGACGGGGGGAGCTGTTTTTT.

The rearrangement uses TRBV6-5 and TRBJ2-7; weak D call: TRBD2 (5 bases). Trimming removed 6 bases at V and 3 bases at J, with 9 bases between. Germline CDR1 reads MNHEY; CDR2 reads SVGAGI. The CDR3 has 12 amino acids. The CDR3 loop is CASREVLYEQYF. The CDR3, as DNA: TGTGCCAGCAGGGAGGTCCTCTACGAGCAGTACTTC.

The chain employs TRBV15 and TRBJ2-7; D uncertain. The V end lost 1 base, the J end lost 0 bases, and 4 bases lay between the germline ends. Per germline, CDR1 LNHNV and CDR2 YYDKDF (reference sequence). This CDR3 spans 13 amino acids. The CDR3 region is CATSRASSYEQYF. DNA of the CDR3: TGTGCCACCAGCAGAGCGAGCTCCTACGAGCAGTACTTC.

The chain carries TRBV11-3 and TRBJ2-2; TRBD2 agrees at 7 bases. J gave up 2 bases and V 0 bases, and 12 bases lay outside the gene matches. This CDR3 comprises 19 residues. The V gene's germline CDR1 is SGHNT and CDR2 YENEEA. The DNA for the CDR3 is TGTGCCAGCAGCTTAGATCGACATTGGGGGAGGGCCAACACCGGGGAGCTGTTTTTT. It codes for CASSLDRHWGRANTGELFF.

In DNA form, the CDR3 reads TGTGCCAGCAGTTACGACGGGGGGACCGGCTATGGCTACACCTTC. The encoded protein is CASSYDGGTGYGYTF. The chain links TRBV6-6 to TRBJ1-2, with D tentatively TRBD1 (5 bases). Deletions cut 2 bases from V and 4 bases from J, with 14 bases between. This CDR3 is 15 amino acids long. Germline-derived CDR1 and CDR2 are MNHNY and SVGAGI (reference sequence).

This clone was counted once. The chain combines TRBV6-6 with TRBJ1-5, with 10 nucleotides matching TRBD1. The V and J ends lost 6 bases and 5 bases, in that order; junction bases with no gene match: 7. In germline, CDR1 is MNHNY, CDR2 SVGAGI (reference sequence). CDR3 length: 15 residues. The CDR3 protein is CASRGRQGADQPQHF. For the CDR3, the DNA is TGTGCCAGCAGGGGACGACAGGGGGCCGATCAGCCCCAGCATTTT.

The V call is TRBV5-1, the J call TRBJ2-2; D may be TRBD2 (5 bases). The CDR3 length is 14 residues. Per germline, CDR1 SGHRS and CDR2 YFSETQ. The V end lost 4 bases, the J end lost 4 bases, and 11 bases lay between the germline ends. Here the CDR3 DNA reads TGCGCCAGCAGCGAGGGCCAGATCACCGGGGAGCTGTTTTTT. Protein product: CASSEGQITGELFF.

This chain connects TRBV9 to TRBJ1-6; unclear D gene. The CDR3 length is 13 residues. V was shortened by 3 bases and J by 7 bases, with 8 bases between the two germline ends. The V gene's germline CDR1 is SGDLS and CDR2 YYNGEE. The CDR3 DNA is TGTGCCAGCAGCGCCAGTCCGAATTCACCCCTCCACTTT. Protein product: CASSASPNSPLHF.

The CDR3 DNA is TGTGCCAGCAGCGTAAGCGGGGACGCCGGGGAGCTGTTTTTT. This translates into CASSVSGDAGELFF. This chain uses TRBV9 with TRBJ2-2, with 7 nucleotides matching TRBD2. Germline loops: CDR1 SGDLS, CDR2 YYNGEE. The CDR3 consists of 14 residues. V dropped 1 base and J dropped 6; count of bases not matched to a gene: 3.

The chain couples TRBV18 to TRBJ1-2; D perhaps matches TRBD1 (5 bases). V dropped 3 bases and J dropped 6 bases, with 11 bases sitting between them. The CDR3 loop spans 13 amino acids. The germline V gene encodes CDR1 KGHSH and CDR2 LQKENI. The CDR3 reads CASSPRSRDGYTF. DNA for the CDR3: TGTGCCAGCTCACCTAGGTCCAGGGATGGCTACACCTTC.

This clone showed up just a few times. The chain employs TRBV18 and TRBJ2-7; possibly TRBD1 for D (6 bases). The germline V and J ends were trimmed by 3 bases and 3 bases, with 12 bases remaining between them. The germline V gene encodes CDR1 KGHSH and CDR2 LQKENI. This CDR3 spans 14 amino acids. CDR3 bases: TGTGCCAGCTCACCGTCGAGGACAGTCTACGAGCAGTACTTC. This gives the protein CASSPSRTVYEQYF.

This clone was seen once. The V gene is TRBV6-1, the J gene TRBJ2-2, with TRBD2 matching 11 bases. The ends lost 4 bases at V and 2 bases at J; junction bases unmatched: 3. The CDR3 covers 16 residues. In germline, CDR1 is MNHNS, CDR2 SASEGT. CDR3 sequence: CASSAGLAVNTGELFF. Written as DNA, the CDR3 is TGTGCCAGCAGTGCGGGACTAGCGGTAAACACCGGGGAGCTGTTTTTT.

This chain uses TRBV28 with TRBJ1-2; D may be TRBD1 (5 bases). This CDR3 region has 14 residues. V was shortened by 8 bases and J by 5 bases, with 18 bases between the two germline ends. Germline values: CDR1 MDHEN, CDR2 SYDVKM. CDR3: CASSTGGGIYGYTF. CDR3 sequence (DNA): TGTGCCAGCTCAACGGGGGGAGGGATTTATGGCTACACCTTC.

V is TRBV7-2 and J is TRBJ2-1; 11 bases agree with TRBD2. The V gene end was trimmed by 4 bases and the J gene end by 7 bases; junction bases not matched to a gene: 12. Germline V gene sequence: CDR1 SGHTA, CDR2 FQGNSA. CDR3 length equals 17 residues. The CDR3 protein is CASSSPSLAGGYNEQFF. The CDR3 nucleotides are TGTGCCAGCAGCTCACCGAGCCTAGCGGGAGGATATAATGAGCAGTTCTTC.

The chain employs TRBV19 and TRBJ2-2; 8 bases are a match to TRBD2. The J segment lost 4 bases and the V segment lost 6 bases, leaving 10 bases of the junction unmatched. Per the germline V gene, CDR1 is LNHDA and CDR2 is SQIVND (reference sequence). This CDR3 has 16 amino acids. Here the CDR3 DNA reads TGTGCCAGTAGCCTTAGGGGGACTAGGCGCACCGGGGAGCTGTTTTTT. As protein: CASSLRGTRRTGELFF.